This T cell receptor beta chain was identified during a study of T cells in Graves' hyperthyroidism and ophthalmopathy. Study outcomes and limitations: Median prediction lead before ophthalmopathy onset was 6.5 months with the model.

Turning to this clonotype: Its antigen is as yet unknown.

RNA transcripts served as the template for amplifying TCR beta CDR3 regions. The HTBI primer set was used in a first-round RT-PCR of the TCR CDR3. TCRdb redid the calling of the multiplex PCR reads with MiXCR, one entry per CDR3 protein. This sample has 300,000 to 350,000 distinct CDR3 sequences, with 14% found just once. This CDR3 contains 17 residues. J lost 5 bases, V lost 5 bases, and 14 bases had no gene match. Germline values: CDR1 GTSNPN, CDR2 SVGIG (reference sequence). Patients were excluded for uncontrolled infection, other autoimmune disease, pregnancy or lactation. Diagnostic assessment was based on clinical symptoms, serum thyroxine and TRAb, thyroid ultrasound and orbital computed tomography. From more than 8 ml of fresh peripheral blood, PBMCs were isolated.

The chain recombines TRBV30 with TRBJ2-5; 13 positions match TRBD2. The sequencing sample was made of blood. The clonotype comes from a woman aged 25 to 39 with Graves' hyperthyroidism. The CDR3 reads CAWSVGATSGRMETQYF. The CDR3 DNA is TGTGCCTGGTCCGTAGGGGCGACTAGCGGGAGGATGGAGACCCAGTACTTC.